The 27 T cell receptor beta chains in this list originate from one sample, sequenced in a study of T-cell memory formation after mild COVID-19. One entry per CDR3 protein results from TCRdb running MiXCR on the 5' RACE reads. Among almost 350,000 distinct CDR3 sequences listed, under 25% were seen once. What was sequenced was PBMCs or a T cell subset sorted from them (not recorded which). The receptor source for this set is a man in his late teens or twenties who had mild COVID-19 (a few samples of this study predate the infection). Cell type and time point are not known.

This clonotype was counted many times. The CDR3 sequence: CAISDPVGQIQETQYF. DNA of the CDR3: TGTGCCATCAGTGACCCGGTGGGACAGATCCAAGAGACCCAGTACTTC. The V call is TRBV10-3, the J call TRBJ2-5; 7 bases are a match to TRBD1. V trimming: 3 bases; J trimming: 1 base; junction bases outside the gene matches: 8. This CDR3 is built from 16 residues. CDR1 is ENHRY, CDR2 SYGVKD, per germline.

The chain uses TRBV9 and TRBJ1-5, with D unresolved. The ends were cut back, 0 bases at V and 3 bases at J, with 7 bases in the middle. The CDR3 is 14 amino acids. CDR1 SGDLS and CDR2 YYNGEE come from the germline V gene. This chain's CDR3 is CASSVGATNQPQHF. The DNA for the CDR3 is TGTGCCAGCAGCGTAGGGGCGACCAATCAGCCCCAGCATTTT. The variable domain in full, with the rest retrieved from reference TRBV9 and TRBJ1-5, is DSGVTQTPKHLITATGQRVTLRCSPRSGDLSVYWYQQSLDQGLQFLIQYYNGEERAKGNILERFSAQQFPDLHSELNLSSLELGDSALYFCASSVGATNQPQHFGDGTRLSIL.

The table lists this clonotype with a few counts. V and J are TRBV10-3 and TRBJ2-7, with 14 positions matching TRBD2. This CDR3 contains 14 residues. The ends lost 6 bases at V and 4 bases at J; junction bases unmatched: 2. Germline V CDR1 and CDR2: ENHRY, SYGVKD. The CDR3 spells CAIRTSGGVYEQYF. The CDR3 DNA reads TGTGCCATCAGGACTAGCGGGGGGGTATACGAGCAGTACTTC.

V and J are TRBV5-1 and TRBJ2-3; TRBD1 aligns across 8 bases. The germline V gene encodes CDR1 SGHRS and CDR2 YFSETQ. J lost 4 bases, V lost 1 base, and 5 bases had no gene match. The length of the CDR3 is 15 residues. CDR3: CASSLSGGPPDTQYF. CDR3 DNA: TGCGCCAGCAGCTTGTCAGGGGGCCCCCCAGATACGCAGTATTTT.

This clonotype was counted between two and nine times. The genes are TRBV6-1 and TRBJ1-2, with D unresolved. The CDR3 is 15 amino acids. The V end was cut by 6 bases, the J end by 0 bases, with 14 bases between. Germline lookup yields CDR1 MNHNS and CDR2 SASEGT. CDR3 nucleotides: TGTGCCAGCAGAAGTCGTGGTGGAGCTAACTATGGCTACACCTTC. Its translation is CASRSRGGANYGYTF.

At least ten counts were recorded for this clonotype. J is TRBJ2-2 and V is TRBV20-1; the match to TRBD1 covers 10 bases. The V and J ends lost 3 bases and 10 bases, in that order; junction bases with no gene match: 11. CDR3 length equals 15 residues. The germline gives CDR1 DFQATT, CDR2 SNEGSKA (reference sequence). Here the CDR3 reads CSARGAGQGSEELFF. CDR3 nucleotides: TGCAGTGCTAGGGGGGCGGGACAGGGGAGTGAGGAGCTGTTTTTT.

This clonotype was found many times. CDR3 DNA: TGTGCCAGCAGCTTACAGGGGAACACTGAAGCTTTCTTT. This gives the protein CASSLQGNTEAFF. The chain employs TRBV7-9 and TRBJ1-1, with D perhaps matching TRBD1 (5 bases). Trimming shortened V by 2 bases and J by 1 base, and 5 bases separated the two germline ends. Germline values: CDR1 SEHNR, CDR2 FQNEAQ (reference sequence). The CDR3 consists of 13 residues.

The chain joins TRBV11-2 to TRBJ1-2, with a tentative D call TRBD1 (6 bases). Germline V lookup: CDR1 SGHAT, CDR2 FQNNGV. The CDR3 is 13 amino acids. V was trimmed by 5 bases and J by 4 bases, leaving 11 bases between them. In DNA form, the CDR3 reads TGTGCCAGCAGCCCGGGACACCTCTATGGCTACACCTTC. It yields the protein CASSPGHLYGYTF.

This clonotype turned up a few times. The chain uses TRBV4-1 and TRBJ1-5; 8 nucleotides line up with TRBD1. The V segment lost 0 bases and the J segment 6 bases; nucleotides outside the gene matches: 4. Germline CDR1 reads MGHRA; CDR2 reads YSYEKL. The CDR3 spans 15 residues. Here the CDR3 reads CASSQEDRVGQPQHF. The CDR3 DNA reads as TGCGCCAGCAGCCAAGAGGACAGGGTCGGTCAGCCCCAGCATTTT.

The chain couples TRBV7-8 to TRBJ2-7; D is ambiguous. V was cut by 1 base and J by 3 bases, with 10 bases left in between. The CDR3 is 14 amino acids. From germline, CDR1 is SGHVS and CDR2 FQNEAQ. The CDR3 DNA reads TGTGCCAGCAGCTTAGTGACACTATACTACGAGCAGTACTTC. Its translation: CASSLVTLYYEQYF.

This clonotype is a singleton in its sample. This chain links TRBV5-6 with TRBJ1-1; D is ambiguous. Germline assignment: CDR1 SGHDT and CDR2 YYEEEE. The CDR3 contains 13 residues. The V gene lost 0 bases and the J gene lost 5 bases, with 8 bases spanning the gap. The CDR3 nucleotides read TGTGCCAGCAGCTTGGTCTCGGGAACTGAAGCTTTCTTT. Its translation: CASSLVSGTEAFF.

This clonotype showed up just a few times. This chain joins TRBV7-2 and TRBJ2-1, with a possible D match to TRBD1 (5 bases). This CDR3 has 13 amino acids. The germline V gene encodes CDR1 SGHTA and CDR2 FQGNSA. Trimming stripped 1 base from V and 9 bases from J, with 10 bases between. The CDR3 sequence: CASSLGAQAEQFF. The CDR3 DNA sequence: TGTGCCAGCAGCTTAGGGGCACAGGCTGAGCAGTTCTTC.

This clonotype was seen many times. This chain joins TRBV19 and TRBJ1-5, with 8 nucleotides matching TRBD1. Trimming at V came to 8 bases and at J to 2 bases, leaving 11 bases not matched to a gene. CDR1 and CDR2 (germline): LNHDA, SQIVND (reference sequence). The CDR3 consists of 16 residues. The CDR3, as DNA: TGTGCCAGTGACAGGGGCTCCGGACGGGGCAATCAGCCCCAGCATTTT. Its translation is CASDRGSGRGNQPQHF.

In its sample, this clonotype was seen once. The V gene is TRBV5-1, the J gene TRBJ1-4; TRBD1 agrees at 8 bases. Germline values: CDR1 SGHRS, CDR2 YFSETQ. The CDR3 length is 14 residues. J was trimmed by 8 bases and V by 2 bases; bases with no gene match: 5. The CDR3 DNA sequence: TGCGCCAGCAGCTTCGGACAGGGCAGAGAAAAACTGTTTTTT. This translates into CASSFGQGREKLFF.

The chain is built from TRBV5-1 and TRBJ1-5; no clear D gene. CDR1 is SGHRS, CDR2 YFSETQ, per germline. This CDR3 comprises 14 residues. V gave up 0 bases and J gave up 6 bases, with 10 bases separating them. The CDR3, as DNA: TGCGCCAGCAGCTTGGAAGGGTACGGTCAGCCCCAGCATTTT. Translated, it gives CASSLEGYGQPQHF.

Only a few counts were recorded for this clonotype. The chain links TRBV20-1 to TRBJ2-1; 7 bases are shared with TRBD1. Losses at the gene ends were 5 bases for V and 7 bases for J; bases not matched to a gene: 8. Looked up from germline, CDR1 is DFQATT and CDR2 is SNEGSKA (reference sequence). This CDR3 spans 13 amino acids. The CDR3 region is CSADSGTVNEQFF. The DNA of the CDR3 is TGCAGTGCTGACTCCGGGACAGTTAATGAGCAGTTCTTC.

The chain is built from TRBV7-3 and TRBJ2-1; D remains ambiguous. The CDR3 loop spans 12 amino acids. Germline-derived CDR1 and CDR2 are SGHTA and FQGTGA. Trimming took off 5 bases at V and 10 bases at J, with 12 bases between the two ends. The chain's CDR3 is CASSQGLGEQFF. DNA for the CDR3: TGTGCCAGCAGCCAAGGTCTGGGCGAGCAGTTCTTC.

The chain has TRBV12-3 or TRBV12-4 and TRBJ2-3; 9 nucleotides align to TRBD1. V lost 6 bases and J lost 3; bases outside the gene matches: 7. There are 15 residues in the CDR3. The CDR3 DNA follows: TGTGCCAGCAGCGAACAGGGGGCAGGGACAGATACGCAGTATTTT. This codes for CASSEQGAGTDTQYF.

This clonotype was observed a few times. This chain joins TRBV5-1 and TRBJ2-7, with D possibly being TRBD1 or TRBD2 (5 bases each). The CDR3 spans 14 residues. V was trimmed by 2 bases and J by 7 bases, leaving 16 bases between them. CDR1 is SGHRS, CDR2 YFSETQ, per germline. The CDR3 region is CASSFRDGGLEQYF. The CDR3 DNA sequence: TGCGCCAGCAGCTTCCGGGACGGTGGACTGGAGCAGTACTTC.

The rearrangement joins TRBV27 to TRBJ2-2; 10 nucleotides agree with TRBD2. The germline V gene encodes CDR1 MNHEY and CDR2 SMNVEV (reference sequence). The ends lost 0 bases at V and 2 bases at J; junction bases unmatched: 6. This CDR3 spans 18 amino acids. Here the CDR3 reads CASSLSWLAGVNTGELFF. Written as DNA, the CDR3 is TGTGCCAGCAGTTTATCCTGGCTAGCGGGGGTTAACACCGGGGAGCTGTTTTTT.

V is TRBV5-1 and J is TRBJ2-2; 7 bases are a match to TRBD1. The CDR3 length is 17 residues. Germline loops: CDR1 SGHRS, CDR2 YFSETQ. J gave up 0 bases and V 0 bases, and 5 bases lay outside the gene matches. CDR3 DNA: TGCGCCAGCAGCTTGGAGACTCAGGGGGCGAACACCGGGGAGCTGTTTTTT. The encoded protein is CASSLETQGANTGELFF.

This clonotype was seen a few times. The genes are TRBV4-1 and TRBJ2-4, with TRBD1 matching over 11 bases. The CDR3 totals 16 residues. In germline, CDR1 is MGHRA, CDR2 YSYEKL. V dropped 1 base and J dropped 3; count of bases not matched to a gene: 2. CDR3 DNA sequence: TGCGCCAGCAGCCAAGGGGACAGGGGGTTCAAAAACATTCAGTACTTC. Translated, it gives CASSQGDRGFKNIQYF.

The CDR3 nucleotides read TGTGCCAGCAGCGCTAGCGGCAGCTCTGGGGCCAACGTCCTGACTTTC. Translated, it gives CASSASGSSGANVLTF. The V call is TRBV7-3, the J call TRBJ2-6; TRBD2 matches at 7 bases. Germline V gives CDR1 SGHTA, CDR2 FQGTGA. The CDR3 spans 16 residues. V gave up 5 bases and J gave up 0 bases; unmatched junction bases: 4.

The chain has TRBV4-1 and TRBJ2-7, with D unresolved. Germline lookup yields CDR1 MGHRA and CDR2 YSYEKL. V dropped 1 base and J dropped 2 bases, with 9 bases sitting between them. The CDR3 runs to 14 residues. The CDR3 reads CASSQAPGPYEQYV. The CDR3 nucleotides are TGCGCCAGCAGCCAAGCCCCAGGCCCCTACGAGCAGTACGTC.

This clonotype was picked up one time. The chain is built from TRBV24-1 and TRBJ2-1; D is unresolved. Germline lookup yields CDR1 KGHDR and CDR2 SFDVKD. Trimming removed 7 bases at V and 8 bases at J, with 17 bases between. The CDR3 contains 14 residues. The CDR3 DNA sequence: TGTGCCACCAGATCCAGTACTTTCTCCGATGAGCAGTTCTTC. It encodes CATRSSTFSDEQFF.

In this sample, this clonotype turned up a few times. The chain couples TRBV3-2 to TRBJ2-1; the listed D gene, TRBD2, was not tested against the DNA. TRBV3-2 is annotated as a pseudogene. This CDR3 has 15 residues. The CDR3 here is CASRQAQRGGNEQFF. CDR3 nucleotides: TGTGCCAGCAGACAAGCCCAGCGGGGGGGCAATGAGCAGTTCTTC.

In its sample, this clonotype was seen a few times. The CDR3 DNA reads TGTGCCAGCAGCCCCCTTGGGACTAGCGGGGAACATACGCAGTATTTT. This codes for CASSPLGTSGEHTQYF. This chain uses TRBV4-2 with TRBJ2-3; 13 bases line up with TRBD2. J gave up 7 bases and V 4 bases, and 8 bases lay outside the gene matches. The germline V gene has CDR1 LGHNA and CDR2 YNFKEQ. The CDR3 consists of 16 residues.